The 17 T cell receptor beta chains below all came from one sample that was sequenced in a study of PD-L1 blockade in urothelial cancer (dated by TCRdb to the late 2010s). The method behind the library was the immunoSEQ multiplex PCR assay. Held by TCRdb, this immuneACCESS table contains in-frame sequences only and omits some clones. Under half of the omission traces to an unresolved V gene where checked; the cause of the rest is unknown. This sample is represented by under 130,000 clones; under 85% of them were singletons. The ten largest make up 2% to 3% of the sample. The specimen comprised PBMCs, sampled around atezolizumab (anti-PD-L1) treatment. The receptors stem from a man aged 45-65 years with urothelial cancer.

The CDR3 DNA follows: TGTGCCAGCAGCCGATTATCAGCGGGAGCCTCCTACGAGCAGTACTTC. Translated: CASSRLSAGASYEQYF. The rearrangement uses TRBV7-2 and TRBJ2-7, with TRBD2 identical over 8 bases. Germline-derived CDR1 and CDR2 are SGHTA and FQGNSA. This CDR3 spans 16 amino acids. The V segment lost 5 bases and the J segment 0 bases; nucleotides outside the gene matches: 9.

This chain joins TRBV5-4 and TRBJ1-2, with 11 bases that match TRBD1. This CDR3 is built from 14 residues. Germline V gives CDR1 SGHNT, CDR2 YYREEE (reference sequence). Trimming at V came to 3 bases and at J to 7 bases, leaving 5 bases not matched to a gene. The CDR3 nucleotides read TGTGCCAGCAGCTCCGGGACAGGGGGGGCTGGCTACACCTTC. Its protein is CASSSGTGGAGYTF.

The V and J genes are TRBV14 and TRBJ1-2; 7 nucleotides agree with TRBD1. CDR1 is SGHDN and CDR2 is FVKESK in the germline V gene. V was pared by 0 bases and J by 6 bases, with 7 bases of the junction left unmatched. The CDR3 covers 15 residues. CDR3 region: CASSQDLRGGNGYTF. DNA of the CDR3: TGTGCCAGCAGCCAAGATTTGAGAGGGGGCAATGGCTACACCTTC.

The chain is built from TRBV4-1 and TRBJ1-2, with a weak D call TRBD1 (6 bases). The germline V gene has CDR1 MGHRA and CDR2 YSYEKL. The CDR3 has 15 residues. The V end lost 5 bases, the J end lost 1 base, and 14 bases lay between the germline ends. The CDR3 bases are TGCGCCAGCAGCTTACGACAGGACAATAACTATGGCTACACCTTC. Translating gives CASSLRQDNNYGYTF.

The gene calls are TRBV10-2 and TRBJ1-2; D ambiguous. V was cut by 5 bases and J by 4 bases, with 8 bases left in between. Germline assignment: CDR1 WSHSY and CDR2 SAAADI. The CDR3 consists of 12 residues. CDR3 in DNA: TGCGCCAGCAGTCGGGAATCCTATGGCTACACCTTC. It yields the protein CASSRESYGYTF.

The rearrangement links TRBV5-1 to TRBJ1-2, with D possibly being TRBD1 (5 bases). Germline V gene data show CDR1 as SGHRS and CDR2 as YFSETQ. V gave up 6 bases and J gave up 8 bases, with 14 bases separating them. This CDR3 has 12 amino acids. The CDR3 sequence: CASTAGPGGYTF. DNA for the CDR3: TGCGCCAGCACCGCGGGGCCGGGAGGCTACACCTTC.

This chain joins TRBV5-1 and TRBJ2-1; 13 positions match TRBD2. CDR3 length equals 15 residues. Trimming at V came to 4 bases and at J to 12 bases, leaving 10 bases not matched to a gene. Germline V gene sequence: CDR1 SGHRS, CDR2 YFSETQ. CDR3 in DNA: TGCGCCAGCAGCATCCTACTAGCGGGAGGGTCATGGCAGTTCTTC. Translation: CASSILLAGGSWQFF.

The chain is built from TRBV6-5 and TRBJ1-4; D uncertain. The CDR3 covers 12 residues. The V gene's germline CDR1 is MNHEY and CDR2 SVGAGI. V was pared by 6 bases and J by 6 bases, with 8 bases between. The CDR3 coding sequence is TGTGCCAGCAGAAAAGGAGATGAAAAACTGTTTTTT. Protein sequence: CASRKGDEKLFF.

The chain uses TRBV6-5 and TRBJ1-5; 8 bases are shared with TRBD1. The V gene's germline CDR1 is MNHEY and CDR2 SVGAGI. J gave up 2 bases and V 6 bases, and 3 bases lay outside the gene matches. The CDR3 has 14 amino acids. In DNA form, the CDR3 reads TGTGCCAGCAGCCCGGGACAGGGCAATCAGCCCCAGCATTTT. Its protein is CASSPGQGNQPQHF.

This clone occurred a few times. This sequence joins TRBV19 and TRBJ2-5; 7 bases map to TRBD2. This CDR3 spans 16 amino acids. CDR1 is LNHDA, CDR2 SQIVND, per germline (reference sequence). The V segment lost 6 bases and the J segment 2 bases; nucleotides outside the gene matches: 12. Written as DNA, the CDR3 is TGTGCCAGTAGACCGGATGGGGGGGGTGATCAAGAGACCCAGTACTTC. Protein product: CASRPDGGGDQETQYF. Combining the CDR3 with reference TRBV19 and TRBJ2-5 gives the whole variable domain DGGITQSPKYLFRKEGQNVTLSCEQNLNHDAMYWYRQDPGQGLRLIYYSQIVNDFQKGDIAEGYSVSREKKESFPLTVTSAQKNPTAFYLCASRPDGGGDQETQYFGPGTRLLVL.

This clone appeared a few times. This rearrangement joins TRBV10-1 to TRBJ2-7, with 12 bases lining up with TRBD2. Germline loops: CDR1 WNHNN, CDR2 SYGVQD (reference sequence). J lost 7 bases, V lost 10 bases, and 5 bases had no gene match. The CDR3 consists of 12 residues. The CDR3 sequence is CATRGLAGEQYF. In DNA form, the CDR3 reads TGCGCCACCCGCGGACTAGCGGGAGAGCAGTACTTC.

The V call is TRBV11-1, the J call TRBJ2-7; TRBD2 is a possible D gene (5 bases). CDR1 is SGHAT and CDR2 is FQDESV in the germline V gene (reference sequence). The CDR3 covers 13 residues. Trimming removed 4 bases at V and 3 bases at J, with 10 bases between. The CDR3 is CASSSGIRYEQYF. DNA of the CDR3: TGTGCCAGCAGCTCGGGAATTCGCTACGAGCAGTACTTC.

The V and J genes are TRBV5-5 and TRBJ1-1; TRBD1 might be the D (5 bases). V shed 5 bases and J shed 1 base, with 12 bases lying between them. Germline CDR1 SGHKS, CDR2 YYEKEE (reference sequence). The length of the CDR3 is 14 residues. The CDR3 is CASREGRKNTEAFF. The CDR3 DNA reads TGTGCCAGCAGGGAGGGACGGAAGAACACTGAAGCTTTCTTT.

Only one count was recorded for this clone. The rearrangement joins TRBV9 to TRBJ2-1; 7 positions match TRBD2. The V and J ends lost 0 bases and 0 bases, in that order; junction bases with no gene match: 0. This CDR3 is 15 amino acids long. Per germline, CDR1 SGDLS and CDR2 YYNGEE. DNA for the CDR3: TGTGCCAGCAGCGTAGGGGGGGGCTCCTACAATGAGCAGTTCTTC. Amino acid sequence: CASSVGGGSYNEQFF.

This clone was seen once. The V gene is TRBV7-2, the J gene TRBJ2-7; 9 bases line up with TRBD2. The CDR3 contains 13 residues. From germline, CDR1 is SGHTA and CDR2 FQGNSA. V dropped 5 bases and J dropped 4; count of bases not matched to a gene: 3. CDR3 sequence (DNA): TGTGCCAGCAGCAGACTAGCGGCTTACGAGCAGTACTTC. This sequence encodes CASSRLAAYEQYF.

The chain combines TRBV5-1 with TRBJ1-1; a weak D match, TRBD1 (5 bases). Looked up from germline, CDR1 is SGHRS and CDR2 is YFSETQ. CDR3 size: 14 residues. Trimming took off 0 bases at V and 1 base at J, with 7 bases between the two ends. This CDR3 is CASSLAGPNTEAFF. The CDR3 region has the DNA TGCGCCAGCAGCTTGGCAGGGCCGAACACTGAAGCTTTCTTT.

The CDR3 is CASSFQRHSGNTIYF. CDR3 sequence (DNA): TGTGCCAGCAGTTTCCAGAGACACTCTGGAAACACCATATATTTT. The chain uses TRBV28 and TRBJ1-3; D not certain. The CDR3 extends over 15 amino acids. V was cut by 3 bases and J by 0 bases, with 9 bases left in between. CDR1 and CDR2 from the germline V gene are MDHEN and SYDVKM. Using reference TRBV28 and TRBJ1-3 for the parts outside the CDR3, the full variable domain is DVKVTQSSRYLVKRTGEKVFLECVQDMDHENMFWYRQDPGLGLRLIYFSYDVKMKEKGDIPEGYSVSREKKERFSLILESASTNQTSMYLCASSFQRHSGNTIYFGEGSWLTVV.